This T cell receptor beta chain was found in a study of CD8 T cells in Susac syndrome. The study, taken as a whole, reports: The study's TCR sequencing and HLA analysis covered a relatively small number of individuals, and the study acknowledged this.

This CDR3 spans 13 amino acids. Germline V gives CDR1 MGHRA, CDR2 YSYEKL. The germline V and J ends were trimmed by 1 base and 4 bases, with 8 bases remaining between them. RNA was extracted with the RNeasy kit, and a quantity of about 0.45 to 1 ug was reverse transcribed using random hexamers. From the immunoSEQ multiplex PCR reads, TCRdb called clonotypes with MiXCR, one entry per CDR3 protein. This table has under 200,000 distinct CDR3 sequences, approximately 95% appearing once. In the case of this clonotype: Its antigen remains unidentified.

The sequenced target, TCR beta, came from blood CD8+ and CD4+ T cells. The chain uses TRBV4-1 and TRBJ2-7; TRBD2 might be the D (6 bases). This clonotype was obtained from a human donor with multiple sclerosis. The source material was CD8+ T cells from PBMCs. In DNA, the CDR3 is TGCGCCAGCAGCCAAGCTCGGGGGTACGAGCAGTACTTC. It yields the protein CASSQARGYEQYF.